The 13 T cell receptor beta chains given below trace back to one sample, sequenced in a study of cytomegalovirus exposure and HLA in healthy donors. With 60 Vbeta and 13 Jbeta primers, the PCR was carried out. Here immunoSEQ multiplex PCR was the method, and the copy in TCRdb shows in-frame clones only, minus some. Of under 150,000 clones listed, roughly 9.4% are singletons. Material for sequencing was PBMCs. These receptors originate from a male donor in good health and CMV-seronegative.

The J gene is TRBJ2-7, the V gene TRBV29-1; D uncertain. This CDR3 comprises 12 residues. Germline assignment: CDR1 SQVTM and CDR2 ANQGSEA. V was shortened by 4 bases and J by 2 bases, with 9 bases between the two germline ends. The CDR3 region is CSVGDLPYEQYF. CDR3 DNA sequence: TGCAGCGTTGGTGACTTACCCTACGAGCAGTACTTC.

This chain connects TRBV7-9 to TRBJ2-7, with TRBD1 matching 7 bases. Germline assignment: CDR1 SEHNR and CDR2 FQNEAQ (reference sequence). The ends lost 5 bases at V and 2 bases at J; junction bases unmatched: 3. This CDR3 spans 13 amino acids. CDR3 residues: CASSLDRAYEQYF. The DNA for the CDR3 is TGTGCCAGCAGCCTAGACAGGGCCTACGAGCAGTACTTC.

Only a few counts were recorded for this clone. The rearrangement links TRBV19 to TRBJ2-7; 8 bases are shared with TRBD1. Germline V gives CDR1 LNHDA, CDR2 SQIVND (reference sequence). The trim removed 6 bases at V and 3 bases at J, leaving 10 bases unmatched. The CDR3 consists of 15 residues. Here the CDR3 reads CASRPDRGKSYEQYF. The CDR3 DNA sequence: TGTGCCAGTAGACCCGACAGGGGAAAAAGCTACGAGCAGTACTTC.

This clone was seen a few times. The chain recombines TRBV7-8 with TRBJ2-7; 7 bases map to TRBD1. This CDR3 has 15 residues. Per germline, CDR1 SGHVS and CDR2 FQNEAQ. Trimming cost V 1 base and J 1 base; bases outside gene matches: 4. As DNA, the CDR3 is TGTGCCAGCAGCTTAGTTCGACAGGGTTCCTACGAGCAGTACTTC. This codes for CASSLVRQGSYEQYF. The whole variable domain, filled in from reference TRBV7-8 and TRBJ2-7, reads GAGVSQSPRYKVAKRGQDVALRCDPISGHVSLFWYQQALGQGPEFLTYFQNEAQLDKSGLPSDRFFAERPEGSVSTLKIQRTQQEDSAVYLCASSLVRQGSYEQYFGPGTRLTVT.

There are a few counts of this clone. V is TRBV30 and J is TRBJ1-1; TRBD1 might be the D (5 bases). Germline assignment: CDR1 GTSNPN and CDR2 SVGIG (reference sequence). This CDR3 region has 12 residues. Trimming cost V 7 bases and J 5 bases, with 14 bases left between them. The CDR3, as DNA: TGTGCCTCCAGGGTGGGGAATACTGAAGCTTTCTTT. Its protein is CASRVGNTEAFF.

The chain combines TRBV19 with TRBJ2-3, with 12 positions matching TRBD2. The CDR3 runs to 14 residues. The junction had 1 base not matched to a gene; V was cut back by 4 bases and J by 5 bases. CDR1 and CDR2 from the germline V gene are LNHDA and SQIVND (reference sequence). The CDR3 is CASSRGLAGDTQYF. The CDR3 coding sequence is TGTGCCAGTAGTAGGGGACTAGCGGGAGATACGCAGTATTTT. Full variable domain (rest looked up from reference TRBV19 and TRBJ2-3): DGGITQSPKYLFRKEGQNVTLSCEQNLNHDAMYWYRQDPGQGLRLIYYSQIVNDFQKGDIAEGYSVSREKKESFPLTVTSAQKNPTAFYLCASSRGLAGDTQYFGPGTRLTVL.

This clone has only a few counts. This sequence joins TRBV4-3 and TRBJ2-1; the D is unclear. The germline gives CDR1 LGHNA, CDR2 YSLEER. V shed 0 bases and J shed 0 bases, with 6 bases lying between them. The length of the CDR3 is 15 residues. The CDR3 DNA follows: TGCGCCAGCAGCCAAGACATGGCCTCCTACAATGAGCAGTTCTTC. It codes for CASSQDMASYNEQFF.

This rearrangement joins TRBV4-3 to TRBJ1-5; D call uncertain. The CDR3 runs to 15 residues. The V gene's germline CDR1 is LGHNA and CDR2 YSLEER. The germline V and J ends were trimmed by 0 bases and 3 bases, with 9 bases remaining between them. The CDR3 nucleotides read TGCGCCAGCAGCCAAGATCGGCGGCTCAATCAGCCCCAGCATTTT. Translated, it gives CASSQDRRLNQPQHF.

The chain employs TRBV27 and TRBJ1-5; D unresolved. The CDR3 totals 14 residues. Germline loops: CDR1 MNHEY, CDR2 SMNVEV (reference sequence). The V gene lost 0 bases and the J gene lost 5 bases, with 8 bases spanning the gap. The CDR3: CASSLSVDYQPQHF. In nucleotides, the CDR3 is TGTGCCAGCAGTTTATCGGTAGACTATCAGCCCCAGCATTTT.

This sequence joins TRBV7-9 and TRBJ1-1, with D unresolved. Germline CDR1 is SEHNR and CDR2 is FQNEAQ (reference sequence). Between the trimmed V and J ends, which lost 4 bases and 3 bases, there was a span of 12 bases. The CDR3 extends over 14 amino acids. Written as DNA, the CDR3 is TGTGCCAGCAGCTACCGGGAGATCCACACTGAAGCTTTCTTT. This sequence encodes CASSYREIHTEAFF. The whole variable domain, remainder taken from reference TRBV7-9 and TRBJ1-1, is DTGVSQNPRHKITKRGQNVTFRCDPISEHNRLYWYRQTLGQGPEFLTYFQNEAQLEKSRLLSDRFSAERPKGSFSTLEIQRTEQGDSAMYLCASSYREIHTEAFFGQGTRLTVV.

This clone was picked up a small number of times. This chain connects TRBV7-9 to TRBJ1-4; D is ambiguous. The CDR3 has 15 residues. Germline V gene data show CDR1 as SEHNR and CDR2 as FQNEAQ (reference sequence). The germline V and J ends were trimmed by 5 bases and 0 bases, with 10 bases remaining between them. The CDR3 sequence is CASSADTSTNEKLFF. The CDR3 DNA reads as TGTGCCAGCAGCGCAGACACCTCAACTAATGAAAAACTGTTTTTT. Drawing the rest from reference TRBV7-9 and TRBJ1-4, the complete variable domain is DTGVSQNPRHKITKRGQNVTFRCDPISEHNRLYWYRQTLGQGPEFLTYFQNEAQLEKSRLLSDRFSAERPKGSFSTLEIQRTEQGDSAMYLCASSADTSTNEKLFFGSGTQLSVL.

The table lists this clone with a few counts. This chain joins TRBV28 and TRBJ2-1; D might be TRBD1 (5 bases). Per the germline V gene, CDR1 is MDHEN and CDR2 is SYDVKM. Trimming removed 2 bases from V and 2 bases from J, with 13 bases in between. The CDR3 sequence is 16 residues long. In DNA, the CDR3 is TGTGCCAGCAGTTTACTCGGACAATTCCCCTACAATGAGCAGTTCTTC. This translates into CASSLLGQFPYNEQFF.

The chain carries TRBV28 and TRBJ2-2; 12 bases agree with TRBD2. V shed 6 bases and J 0 bases; nucleotides not matched to a gene: 17. CDR3 length: 21 amino acids. CDR1 is MDHEN and CDR2 is SYDVKM in the germline V gene. The CDR3 sequence is CASSRPTWTSGDQANTGELFF. The CDR3 DNA reads as TGTGCCAGCAGCCGCCCGACCTGGACTAGCGGGGACCAAGCGAACACCGGGGAGCTGTTTTTT.